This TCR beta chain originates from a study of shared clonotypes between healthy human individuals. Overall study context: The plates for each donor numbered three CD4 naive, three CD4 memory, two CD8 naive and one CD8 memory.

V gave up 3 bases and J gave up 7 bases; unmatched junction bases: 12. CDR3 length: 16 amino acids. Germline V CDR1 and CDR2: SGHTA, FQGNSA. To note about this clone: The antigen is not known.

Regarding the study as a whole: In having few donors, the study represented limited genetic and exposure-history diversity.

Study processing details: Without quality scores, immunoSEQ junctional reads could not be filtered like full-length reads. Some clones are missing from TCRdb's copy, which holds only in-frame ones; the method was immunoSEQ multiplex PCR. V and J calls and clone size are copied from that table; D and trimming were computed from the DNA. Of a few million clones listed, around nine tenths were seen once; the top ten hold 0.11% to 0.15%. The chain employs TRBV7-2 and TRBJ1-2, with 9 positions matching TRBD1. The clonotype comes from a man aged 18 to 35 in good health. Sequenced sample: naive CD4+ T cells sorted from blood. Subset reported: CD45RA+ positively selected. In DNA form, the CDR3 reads TGTGCCAGCAGCTTGACACGGACAGGGGTTGTTTCTGGCTACACCTTC. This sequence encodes CASSLTRTGVVSGYTF.